Presented here are 22 T cell receptor beta chains from one specimen sequenced in a study of shared clonotypes between healthy human individuals. Profiled with immunoSEQ multiplex PCR; TCRdb holds only in-frame clones, not every one. The sample shows about 800,000 clones, roughly 96% of them seen only once. Positive CCR7 selection of CD45RO-negative cells yielded the naive CD8 cells, and terminally differentiated effector memory CD45RA+ cells were excluded. Sequencing was performed on naive CD8+ T cells sorted from blood. Source of these receptors: a man aged 30 to 39 in good health.

The rearrangement links TRBV11-2 to TRBJ1-3; D is unresolved. The CDR3 spans 17 residues. With 1 base removed from V and 2 bases from J, the gap between germline ends came to 15 bases. Germline values: CDR1 SGHAT, CDR2 FQNNGV. CDR3 DNA sequence: TGTGCCAGCAGCTTAGCTAAGGGAGCGGATCCTGGAAACACCATATATTTT. Its translation: CASSLAKGADPGNTIYF.

The rearrangement uses TRBV11-2 and TRBJ2-7; 8 positions agree with TRBD1. The CDR3 spans 15 residues. V shed 3 bases and J 2 bases; nucleotides not matched to a gene: 6. CDR1 and CDR2 (germline): SGHAT, FQNNGV. In nucleotides, the CDR3 is TGTGCCAGCAGCTTTGGGACACAGGGGGCCTACGAGCAGTACTTC. Translated: CASSFGTQGAYEQYF.

This clone was picked up one time. The rearrangement links TRBV5-5 to TRBJ1-1; TRBD1 matches 7 bases. This CDR3 comprises 16 residues. CDR1 SGHKS and CDR2 YYEKEE come from the germline V gene (reference sequence). The junction had 9 bases not matched to a gene; V was cut back by 0 bases and J by 4 bases. In DNA form, the CDR3 reads TGTGCCAGCAGCTTGGGAAGGGTGACAGGGATCACTGAAGCTTTCTTT. Translating it yields CASSLGRVTGITEAFF.

The V gene is TRBV7-8, the J gene TRBJ1-2, with 8 bases lining up with TRBD1. V was pared by 7 bases and J by 6 bases, with 7 bases of the junction left unmatched. The germline CDR1 and CDR2 sequences are SGHVS and FQNEAQ. This CDR3 spans 13 amino acids. The CDR3 sequence: CASTVPTGDGYTF. The CDR3 nucleotides read TGTGCCAGCACCGTTCCGACAGGGGATGGCTACACCTTC. The full variable domain, its missing parts supplied by reference TRBV7-8 and TRBJ1-2, is GAGVSQSPRYKVAKRGQDVALRCDPISGHVSLFWYQQALGQGPEFLTYFQNEAQLDKSGLPSDRFFAERPEGSVSTLKIQRTQQEDSAVYLCASTVPTGDGYTFGSGTRLTVV.

In this sample, this clone turned up a few times. The rearrangement uses TRBV27 and TRBJ1-2; D is unclear. The V end was cut by 6 bases, the J end by 3 bases, with 11 bases between. This CDR3 is 13 amino acids long. The germline V gene encodes CDR1 MNHEY and CDR2 SMNVEV (reference sequence). CDR3 sequence: CASSPSPDYGYTF. CDR3 nucleotide sequence: TGTGCCAGCAGCCCTAGCCCTGACTATGGCTACACCTTC.

This sequence joins TRBV13 and TRBJ2-5; D possibly corresponds to TRBD2 (6 bases). CDR1 is PRHDT, CDR2 FYEKMQ, per germline (reference sequence). CDR3 length: 15 residues. V was cut by 2 bases and J by 5 bases, with 15 bases left in between. Here the CDR3 DNA reads TGTGCCAGCAGCTTAAAGGGCGGGACCGTGGAGACCCAGTACTTC. It yields the protein CASSLKGGTVETQYF.

This clone showed up just once. This chain connects TRBV29-1 to TRBJ1-2; no clear D. The V end lost 3 bases, the J end lost 6 bases, and 8 bases lay between the germline ends. Per germline, CDR1 SQVTM and CDR2 ANQGSEA. This CDR3 is built from 11 residues. DNA for the CDR3: TGCAGCGTTGATGGGAGGAATGGCTACACCTTC. Translation gives CSVDGRNGYTF.

This chain uses TRBV19 with TRBJ2-7; weak D call: TRBD2 (5 bases). Trimming pared 6 bases from V and 4 bases from J, leaving 19 bases between. In germline, CDR1 is LNHDA, CDR2 SQIVND (reference sequence). The CDR3 covers 15 residues. DNA for the CDR3: TGTGCCAGTAGCCCCGCGGACTCGGGCCAGTACGAGCAGTACTTC. This translates into CASSPADSGQYEQYF.

This chain joins TRBV11-2 and TRBJ2-3, with D hard to call. In germline, CDR1 is SGHAT, CDR2 FQNNGV. V lost 3 bases and J 2 bases, leaving 21 bases between the germline ends. The CDR3 spans 18 residues. CDR3 amino acids: CASSFPAARWVPTDTQYF. The CDR3 DNA reads as TGTGCCAGCAGCTTTCCGGCTGCGCGGTGGGTCCCCACAGATACGCAGTATTTT. The full variable domain, rest sourced from reference TRBV11-2 and TRBJ2-3, is EAGVAQSPRYKIIEKRQSVAFWCNPISGHATLYWYQQILGQGPKLLIQFQNNGVVDDSQLPKDRFSAERLKGVDSTLKIQPAKLEDSAVYLCASSFPAARWVPTDTQYFGPGTRLTVL.

The count of this clone is one. V is TRBV4-1 and J is TRBJ2-7, with 13 bases matching TRBD2. The CDR3 is 16 residues long. V gave up 4 bases and J gave up 5 bases; unmatched junction bases: 8. Per the germline V gene, CDR1 is MGHRA and CDR2 is YSYEKL. The CDR3 coding sequence is TGCGCCAGCAGCCCTCAACCCGGACTAGCGGGAGACGAGCAGTACTTC. It specifies CASSPQPGLAGDEQYF.

The chain uses TRBV19 and TRBJ1-1, with D uncertain. Germline-derived CDR1 and CDR2 are LNHDA and SQIVND (reference sequence). This CDR3 is built from 12 residues. Trimming took 8 bases from V and 0 from J, leaving 7 bases between them. In DNA, the CDR3 is TGTGCCAGTCGAAACATGAACACTGAAGCTTTCTTT. It encodes CASRNMNTEAFF.

CDR3 sequence (DNA): TGTGCCAGCAGCCAAGAGTCCTACGCCTACGAGCAGTACTTC. Protein sequence: CASSQESYAYEQYF. The V gene is TRBV14, the J gene TRBJ2-7; D gene uncertain. V lost 0 bases and J 2 bases, leaving 8 bases between the germline ends. The germline CDR1 and CDR2 sequences are SGHDN and FVKESK. This CDR3 contains 14 residues.

The rearrangement links TRBV6-1 to TRBJ1-4; unclear D gene. This CDR3 has 16 amino acids. The V and J ends lost 1 base and 5 bases respectively, with 14 bases between them. The germline V gene has CDR1 MNHNS and CDR2 SASEGT. The CDR3 DNA reads TGTGCCAGCAGTGAAGGACGGCGGAAACGAAATGAAAAACTGTTTTTT. Translating it yields CASSEGRRKRNEKLFF.

V and J are TRBV5-8 and TRBJ2-1; 8 positions match TRBD1. V lost 6 bases, J lost 4 bases, and 3 bases stayed unmatched. Germline loops: CDR1 SGHTS, CDR2 YDEGEE. CDR3 length: 13 amino acids. CDR3: CASNRGLYNEQFF. CDR3 bases: TGTGCCAGCAACAGGGGGTTATACAATGAGCAGTTCTTC.

V and J are TRBV29-1 and TRBJ2-7, with 7 bases identical to TRBD1. The V segment lost 7 bases and the J segment 3 bases; nucleotides outside the gene matches: 6. The CDR3 consists of 12 residues. Germline loops: CDR1 SQVTM, CDR2 ANQGSEA. The CDR3 region has the DNA TGCAGCGCAAAGGGACAGAGCTACGAGCAGTACTTC. Encoded protein: CSAKGQSYEQYF.

Concerning this clone: The junction does not match germline at one end; this may be a read error. The J gene is TRBJ2-7, the V gene TRBV29-1; D possibly uses TRBD1 or TRBD2 (5 bases each). The CDR3 runs 13 residues. Germline CDR1 SQVTM, CDR2 ANQGSEA. For the CDR3, the DNA is TGCAGCGTGGAAGGGGAGTTGGCCTACGAGCAGTACTTC. Translated, it gives CSVEGELAYEQYF.

The chain recombines TRBV29-1 with TRBJ2-5; possible D gene TRBD2, 6 bases. Germline loops: CDR1 SQVTM, CDR2 ANQGSEA. There are 16 residues in the CDR3. V lost 1 base to trimming and J lost 5 bases, with 20 bases between them. CDR3 in DNA: TGCAGCGTTGAAGTCCCGGCGACGGGGGTTAGTGAGACCCAGTACTTC. Translation gives CSVEVPATGVSETQYF. The complete variable domain, with remaining parts taken from reference TRBV29-1 and TRBJ2-5, reads SAVISQKPSRDICQRGTSLTIQCQVDSQVTMMFWYRQQPGQSLTLIATANQGSEATYESGFVIDKFPISRPNLTFSTLTVSNMSPEDSSIYLCSVEVPATGVSETQYFGPGTRLLVL.

The chain has TRBV27 and TRBJ2-7; maybe TRBD1 (6 bases). Per germline, CDR1 MNHEY and CDR2 SMNVEV (reference sequence). V was cut by 6 bases and J by 2 bases, with 17 bases left in between. The CDR3 consists of 15 residues. The CDR3 sequence: CASSPPGAGAYEQYF. CDR3 nucleotide sequence: TGTGCCAGCAGCCCCCCAGGGGCAGGAGCCTACGAGCAGTACTTC.

This chain uses TRBV18 with TRBJ2-7; TRBD1 might be the D (6 bases). V lost 2 bases and J 2 bases, leaving 16 bases between the germline ends. From germline, CDR1 is KGHSH and CDR2 LQKENI. The CDR3 has 16 residues. The CDR3 here is CASSPRAGATTYEQYF. CDR3 coding DNA: TGTGCCAGCTCACCAAGGGCAGGGGCCACAACCTACGAGCAGTACTTC.

V usage is TRBV10-3 and J usage is TRBJ2-5, with 9 nucleotides matching TRBD2. Germline V CDR1 and CDR2: ENHRY, SYGVKD. Trimming at V came to 6 bases and at J to 4 bases, leaving 12 bases not matched to a gene. The CDR3 is 16 amino acids. This chain's CDR3 is CAISHPGGRASETQYF. The CDR3 bases are TGTGCCATCAGCCATCCCGGCGGGAGGGCTTCAGAGACCCAGTACTTC.

This chain links TRBV6-6 with TRBJ2-3; D is ambiguous. The CDR3 runs to 12 residues. The germline CDR1 and CDR2 sequences are MNHNY and SVGAGI (reference sequence). V lost 7 bases and J 5 bases, leaving 10 bases between the germline ends. This CDR3 is CASTQEGDTQYF. CDR3 DNA sequence: TGTGCCAGCACTCAAGAAGGAGATACGCAGTATTTT.

This chain links TRBV10-1 with TRBJ2-3; tentatively, D is TRBD1 (6 bases). CDR1 is WNHNN and CDR2 is SYGVQD in the germline V gene (reference sequence). The CDR3 totals 15 residues. The V end lost 2 bases, the J end lost 8 bases, and 17 bases lay between the germline ends. CDR3 protein: CASSEIRGLIGTQYF. Here the CDR3 DNA reads TGCGCCAGCAGTGAGATCAGGGGCTTGATCGGTACGCAGTATTTT.